This T cell receptor (beta chain) was sequenced during a study of T-cell reconstitution after alpha-beta-depleted transplantation in children. The study's findings and limits: T-cell numbers and diversity, one year after transplant, stemmed largely from T cells that were newly produced. Surviving thymic progenitors and recipient T cells were the source of high TCRbeta diversity at day 60 in some patients. Several hundred expanded graft clones reportedly supplied alpha-beta T cells about two months after transplant.

This clonotype occurred a few times. Its antigen is not known. Library preparation (for TCRbeta) was performed with unique molecular identifiers. Each CDR3 protein is one row after TCRdb ran MiXCR on the PCR reads. The table includes about 130,000 distinct CDR3 sequences, roughly 9% detected once. From germline, CDR1 is SGHDT and CDR2 YYEEEE. V gave up 2 bases and J gave up 5 bases; unmatched junction bases: 3. The CDR3 covers 14 residues. The clonotype originates from a girl under three years old who had a stem cell transplant for combined immunodeficiency, so the T cells may come from the graft donor. This chain connects TRBV5-6 to TRBJ2-2; TRBD2 aligns across 7 bases. The sample in question was PBMCs, mostly from graft donor cells, obtained 180 days after TCRalphabeta/CD19-depleted stem cell transplant. CDR3 region: CASSFGLGTGELFF. The CDR3 nucleotides are TGTGCCAGCAGCTTTGGACTAGGGACCGGGGAGCTGTTTTTT.